This T cell receptor (beta chain) was retrieved from a study of blood T cell repertoires in COVID-19. There are 13 residues in the CDR3. Germline CDR1 reads LNHDA; CDR2 reads SQIVND (reference sequence). V dropped 8 bases and J dropped 9; count of bases not matched to a gene: 5. As processed by the authors: Cell counts per sample came from amplifying reference gene primers. Method: immunoSEQ multiplex PCR; TCRdb's copy keeps in-frame clones and lacks some. V and J calls and clone size are as listed in that table; D and trimming were resolved from the DNA. The sample includes about 110,000 clones, 65% to 75% of them seen just once.

The sequence derives from a man older than 75 with acute or convalescent COVID-19. The chain joins TRBV19 to TRBJ2-1; 12 nucleotides line up with TRBD2. What was sequenced was peripheral blood. The CDR3 loop is CASRGLAGIEQFF. CDR3 DNA sequence: TGTGCCAGTCGGGGACTAGCGGGTATTGAGCAGTTCTTC.